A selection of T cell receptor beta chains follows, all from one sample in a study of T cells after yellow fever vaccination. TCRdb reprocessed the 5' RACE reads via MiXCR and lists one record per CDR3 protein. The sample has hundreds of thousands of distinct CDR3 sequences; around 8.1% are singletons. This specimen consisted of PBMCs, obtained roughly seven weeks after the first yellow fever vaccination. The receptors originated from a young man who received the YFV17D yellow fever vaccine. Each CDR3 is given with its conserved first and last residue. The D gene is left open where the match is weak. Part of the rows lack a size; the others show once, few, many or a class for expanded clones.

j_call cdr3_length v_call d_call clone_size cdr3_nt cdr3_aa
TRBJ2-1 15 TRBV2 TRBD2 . TGTGCCAGCAGCCCATTAGCGGGGGGGACCAATGAGCAGTTCTTC CASSPLAGGTNEQFF
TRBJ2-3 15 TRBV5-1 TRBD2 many TGCGCCAGCAGCCGCGTCGGGACTAGCGGCGATACGCAGTATTTT CASSRVGTSGDTQYF
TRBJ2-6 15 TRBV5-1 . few TGCGCCAGCAGCCACGGACAGACTGGGGCCAACGTCCTGACTTTC CASSHGQTGANVLTF
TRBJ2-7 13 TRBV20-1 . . TGCAGTGCTAGAGCCCGGACAGAAAACGAGCAGTACTTC CSARARTENEQYF
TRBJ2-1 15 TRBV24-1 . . TGTGCCACCAGTGATTTGCAAGAGGGCCTCAATGAGCAGTTCTTC CATSDLQEGLNEQFF
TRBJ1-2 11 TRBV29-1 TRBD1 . TGCAGCGGAGGACAGGGTGATGGCTACACCTTC CSGGQGDGYTF
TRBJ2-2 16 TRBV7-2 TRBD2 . TGTGCCAGCTTTGAGGGCGGGGGGGGGTCCACCGGGGAGCTGTTTTTT CASFEGGGGSTGELFF
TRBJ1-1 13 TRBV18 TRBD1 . TGTGCCAGCTCAGTTAACCGGGACAGTGAAGCTTTCTTT CASSVNRDSEAFF
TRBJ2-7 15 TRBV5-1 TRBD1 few TGCGCCAGTGACAGGGGAGATGAGGACACTTACGAGCAGTACTTC CASDRGDEDTYEQYF
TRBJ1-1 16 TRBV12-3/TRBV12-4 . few TGTGCCAGCAGCTTCGGACGGACCCTCATGAACACTGAAGCTTTCTTT CASSFGRTLMNTEAFF